The 7 T cell receptor beta chains in this list originate from one sample, sequenced in a study of cytomegalovirus exposure and HLA in healthy donors. Primers: 60 Vbeta forward and 13 Jbeta reverse. Generated by immunoSEQ multiplex PCR, the TCRdb table keeps only in-frame clones and is missing some. The repertoire holds about 160,000 clones, around four fifths seen once, with roughly 1.9% in the top ten. The sequencing input was PBMCs. The receptors were sampled from a female donor in good health and CMV-seronegative.

V is TRBV10-3 and J is TRBJ2-2, with unresolved D. This CDR3 region has 10 residues. Germline CDR1 and CDR2: ENHRY and SYGVKD. V was cut by 10 bases and J by 5 bases, with 5 bases left in between. The CDR3 loop reads CATGTGELFF. The DNA of the CDR3 is TGTGCCACCGGTACCGGGGAGCTGTTTTTT.

The chain carries TRBV19 and TRBJ1-1, with 9 bases aligning to TRBD1. The CDR3 loop spans 12 amino acids. V dropped 6 bases and J dropped 4; count of bases not matched to a gene: 0. Per germline, CDR1 LNHDA and CDR2 SQIVND (reference sequence). This chain's CDR3 is CASRTGGTEAFF. CDR3 DNA: TGTGCCAGTAGGACAGGGGGCACTGAAGCTTTCTTT.

This chain links TRBV6-1 with TRBJ1-6; 9 bases match TRBD1. J gave up 9 bases and V 4 bases, and 7 bases lay outside the gene matches. Per germline, CDR1 MNHNS and CDR2 SASEGT. CDR3 size: 15 residues. The CDR3 DNA is TGTGCCAGCAGTGCCCAGGGACAGGGACGTTCACCCCTCCACTTT. The encoded protein is CASSAQGQGRSPLHF.

There are a few counts of this clone. The genes are TRBV7-9 and TRBJ2-4, with a weak D call TRBD2 (6 bases). This CDR3 spans 14 amino acids. The ends were cut back, 1 base at V and 8 bases at J, with 12 bases in the middle. Germline lookup yields CDR1 SEHNR and CDR2 FQNEAQ (reference sequence). CDR3 sequence (DNA): TGTGCCAGCAGCTTAGGGGGGGACGGGTACATTCAGTACTTC. Translation gives CASSLGGDGYIQYF. The full variable domain, its missing parts supplied by reference TRBV7-9 and TRBJ2-4, is DTGVSQNPRHKITKRGQNVTFRCDPISEHNRLYWYRQTLGQGPEFLTYFQNEAQLEKSRLLSDRFSAERPKGSFSTLEIQRTEQGDSAMYLCASSLGGDGYIQYFGAGTRLSVL.

The chain couples TRBV19 to TRBJ2-7; tentative D call: TRBD2 (6 bases). Trimming removed 3 bases at V and 0 bases at J, with 12 bases between. The CDR3 covers 15 residues. The germline V gene has CDR1 LNHDA and CDR2 SQIVND (reference sequence). The CDR3 region has the DNA TGTGCCAGTAGTATTTTTGGAGGGACCTCCTACGAGCAGTACTTC. It translates to CASSIFGGTSYEQYF.

The chain combines TRBV4-1 with TRBJ1-5; 8 bases match TRBD1. Germline V gene lookup returns CDR1 MGHRA and CDR2 YSYEKL. V was pared by 4 bases and J by 0 bases, with 5 bases of the junction left unmatched. This CDR3 has 16 residues. The CDR3 coding sequence is TGCGCCAGCAGCCGCGGACAGGGATTTAGCAATCAGCCCCAGCATTTT. It codes for CASSRGQGFSNQPQHF.

In DNA form, the CDR3 reads TGCGCCAGCAGCTTGGGGGGCGGGACCATAAACACCGGGGAGCTGTTTTTT. Translating it yields CASSLGGGTINTGELFF. The genes are TRBV5-1 and TRBJ2-2; D perhaps matches TRBD2 (6 bases). CDR1 is SGHRS and CDR2 is YFSETQ in the germline V gene. Trimming left V 0 bases short and J 2 bases short, with 14 bases between. The CDR3 covers 17 residues.